The 31 T cell receptor beta chains given below trace back to one sample, sequenced in a study of blood T cell repertoires in COVID-19. TCRdb keeps only in-frame clones here, not all; method: immunoSEQ multiplex PCR. The sample lists 200,000 to 300,000 clones, approximately 86% occurring once. Sequencing was carried out using peripheral blood. The receptors were sampled from a woman in her sixties with COVID-19, enrolled during active disease.

The chain carries TRBV3-1 (or the pseudogene TRBV3-2) and TRBJ2-1; TRBD2 matches 14 bases. The CDR3 runs 17 residues. The ends lost 4 bases at V and 6 bases at J; junction bases unmatched: 8. Germline V CDR1 and CDR2: LGHDT, YNNKEL (reference sequence). CDR3 in DNA: TGTGCCAGCAGCCTTGGACTAGCGGGAGGAGGGATCAATGAGCAGTTCTTC. Its protein is CASSLGLAGGGINEQFF.

V usage is TRBV10-3 and J usage is TRBJ1-1, with D possibly matching TRBD1 (5 bases). Trimming took 3 bases from V and 5 from J, leaving 10 bases between them. CDR1 and CDR2 from the germline V gene are ENHRY and SYGVKD. This CDR3 has 13 residues. The CDR3: CAISDGGSTEAFF. The CDR3 region has the DNA TGTGCCATCAGTGACGGGGGTTCAACTGAAGCTTTCTTT.

This sequence joins TRBV29-1 and TRBJ1-5; the D gene is possibly TRBD1 (5 bases). CDR3 length: 13 amino acids. The V end lost 6 bases, the J end lost 0 bases, and 9 bases lay between the germline ends. Germline lookup yields CDR1 SQVTM and CDR2 ANQGSEA. CDR3 in DNA: TGCAGCGTCCAAACAGGTAGCAATCAGCCCCAGCATTTT. Amino acids: CSVQTGSNQPQHF.

This sequence joins TRBV6-6 and TRBJ1-2, with D uncertain. Deletions cut 2 bases from V and 4 bases from J, with 11 bases between. Germline loops: CDR1 MNHNY, CDR2 SVGAGI (reference sequence). CDR3 length: 14 amino acids. The CDR3 DNA is TGTGCCAGCAGTTACGGTACACGCGGCTATGGCTACACCTTC. Amino acids: CASSYGTRGYGYTF.

Of note for this clone: The germline gene is not matched at one end of the junction; a read error may be the cause. V and J are TRBV3-1 (or the pseudogene TRBV3-2) and TRBJ2-7; the match to TRBD1 covers 8 bases. The CDR3 covers 13 residues. Germline V gives CDR1 LGHDT, CDR2 YNNKEL (reference sequence). CDR3 loop: CANSQRRGLEQYF. Here the CDR3 DNA reads TGTGCCAACAGCCAACGCAGGGGGCTCGAGCAGTACTTC.

As DNA, the CDR3 is TGTGCCAGCACCTTTCAGACTAGCGGGAGTATCGATACGCAGTATTTT. It specifies CASTFQTSGSIDTQYF. The gene calls are TRBV5-8 and TRBJ2-3; 12 bases fit TRBD2. This CDR3 region has 16 residues. Trimming cost V 6 bases and J 6 bases; bases outside gene matches: 11. CDR1 and CDR2 from the germline V gene are SGHTS and YDEGEE.

This clone was seen a handful of times. This chain links TRBV6-5 with TRBJ2-7; D possibly corresponds to TRBD2 (6 bases). The V end lost 4 bases, the J end lost 2 bases, and 9 bases lay between the germline ends. This CDR3 has 13 amino acids. The germline CDR1 and CDR2 sequences are MNHEY and SVGAGI. The CDR3, as DNA: TGTGCCAGCAGTTCCGGGACTCCCTACGAGCAGTACTTC. The encoded protein is CASSSGTPYEQYF.

The V call is TRBV20-1, the J call TRBJ2-7, with a weak D call TRBD2 (6 bases). Trimming took 3 bases from V and 0 from J, leaving 18 bases between them. This CDR3 has 16 residues. CDR1 and CDR2 (germline): DFQATT, SNEGSKA (reference sequence). For the CDR3, the DNA is TGCAGTGCTAGTGTAGCGGAGACCCAGTACTCCTACGAGCAGTACTTC. Its translation is CSASVAETQYSYEQYF.

The rearrangement joins TRBV6-6 to TRBJ1-6; 10 nucleotides line up with TRBD1. This CDR3 has 15 residues. Losses at the gene ends were 6 bases for V and 7 bases for J; bases not matched to a gene: 6. The germline gives CDR1 MNHNY, CDR2 SVGAGI (reference sequence). CDR3 region: CASSKPGQGNSPLHF. For the CDR3, the DNA is TGTGCCAGCAGCAAACCGGGACAGGGGAATTCACCCCTCCACTTT.

This clone was picked up one time. This sample includes further DNA sequences coding for the same CDR3. This sequence joins TRBV28 and TRBJ1-5, with 8 nucleotides matching TRBD1. The CDR3 runs 16 residues. From germline, CDR1 is MDHEN and CDR2 SYDVKM. Trimming cost V 4 bases and J 0 bases; bases outside gene matches: 5. For the CDR3, the DNA is TGTGCCAGCAGTTCCTGGACAGGGACTAGCAATCAGCCCCAGCATTTT. Protein: CASSSWTGTSNQPQHF.

V gene TRBV18 combines with J gene TRBJ2-1, with D perhaps TRBD1 (6 bases). Germline V gene lookup returns CDR1 KGHSH and CDR2 LQKENI. CDR3 length equals 15 residues. V lost 1 base and J lost 5, with 12 bases in between. In nucleotides, the CDR3 is TGTGCCAGCTCACCACGGCCAGGACAGAACAATGAGCAGTTCTTC. This translates into CASSPRPGQNNEQFF.

The rearrangement links TRBV5-1 to TRBJ2-1; the match to TRBD2 covers 7 bases. CDR1 and CDR2 from the germline V gene are SGHRS and YFSETQ. J lost 3 bases, V lost 4 bases, and 10 bases had no gene match. CDR3 length: 16 residues. The CDR3 protein is CASSPGPGGFYNEQFF. DNA for the CDR3: TGCGCCAGCAGCCCGGGCCCGGGGGGTTTCTACAATGAGCAGTTCTTC.

The chain has TRBV7-7 and TRBJ2-7, with D possibly matching TRBD1 (6 bases). The V and J ends lost 6 bases and 1 base respectively, with 13 bases between them. Looked up from germline, CDR1 is SSHAT and CDR2 is FNYEAQ (reference sequence). The CDR3 has 14 amino acids. DNA of the CDR3: TGTGCCAGCAGTCTACGGGACAATTCCTACGAGCAGTACTTC. Its protein product is CASSLRDNSYEQYF.

This chain connects TRBV20-1 to TRBJ2-5, with 9 bases matching TRBD1. This CDR3 contains 14 residues. Germline V CDR1 and CDR2: DFQATT, SNEGSKA (reference sequence). The trim removed 3 bases at V and 4 bases at J, leaving 6 bases unmatched. The CDR3 loop reads CSASLQGAGETQYF. CDR3 nucleotides: TGCAGTGCTAGTCTACAGGGGGCGGGAGAGACCCAGTACTTC.

V gene TRBV19 combines with J gene TRBJ1-2; D is uncertain. From germline, CDR1 is LNHDA and CDR2 SQIVND (reference sequence). The CDR3 consists of 14 residues. V was shortened by 7 bases and J by 2 bases, with 14 bases between the two germline ends. CDR3 in amino acids: CASKMTVRNYGYTF. The CDR3 bases are TGTGCCAGTAAAATGACGGTGAGGAACTATGGCTACACCTTC.

The J gene is TRBJ1-6, the V gene TRBV9; possibly TRBD1 for D (6 bases). V was clipped by 3 bases and J by 11 bases, with 15 bases between them. The CDR3 has 14 amino acids. CDR1 and CDR2 from the germline V gene are SGDLS and YYNGEE. CDR3 in amino acids: CASSDYRDQTPLHF. CDR3 in DNA: TGTGCCAGCAGCGATTACAGGGACCAAACACCCCTCCACTTT. Full variable domain (rest looked up from reference TRBV9 and TRBJ1-6): DSGVTQTPKHLITATGQRVTLRCSPRSGDLSVYWYQQSLDQGLQFLIQYYNGEERAKGNILERFSAQQFPDLHSELNLSSLELGDSALYFCASSDYRDQTPLHFGNGTRLTVT.

This clone turned up a few times. The genes are TRBV27 and TRBJ2-3; TRBD2 might be the D (5 bases). Trimming took off 5 bases at V and 8 bases at J, with 17 bases between the two ends. The V gene's germline CDR1 is MNHEY and CDR2 SMNVEV (reference sequence). CDR3 size: 14 residues. The CDR3 DNA is TGTGCCAGCAGTCCGACGACCGGGGTTGGTACGCAGTATTTT. It specifies CASSPTTGVGTQYF.

The CDR3 DNA reads as TGTGCCAGCAGGTTCCGGGGAGGCGGAAGGACGGACTACGAGCAGTACTTC. Amino acids: CASRFRGGGRTDYEQYF. The chain recombines TRBV4-2 with TRBJ2-7, with D tentatively TRBD2 (6 bases). Trimming removed 6 bases at V and 3 bases at J, with 24 bases between. Germline V gives CDR1 LGHNA, CDR2 YNFKEQ. CDR3 size: 17 residues.

This chain links TRBV24-1 with TRBJ2-7; TRBD2 might be the D (5 bases). The V gene lost 4 bases and the J gene lost 8 bases, with 14 bases spanning the gap. The CDR3 consists of 13 residues. Germline V lookup: CDR1 KGHDR, CDR2 SFDVKD. CDR3 sequence (DNA): TGTGCCACCAGTGACCCCCCGTGGGAGAAGCAGTACTTC. Translating gives CATSDPPWEKQYF.

The chain links TRBV6-5 to TRBJ2-7, with TRBD1 identical over 7 bases. This CDR3 is built from 14 residues. V lost 5 bases, J lost 5 bases, and 9 bases stayed unmatched. Germline assignment: CDR1 MNHEY and CDR2 SVGAGI. DNA of the CDR3: TGTGCCAGCAGTCCAACGACAGGGTACCACGAGCAGTACTTC. Translating it yields CASSPTTGYHEQYF.

The chain carries TRBV7-2 and TRBJ2-7, with D possibly TRBD1 on 6 matching bases. Looked up from germline, CDR1 is SGHTA and CDR2 is FQGNSA. This CDR3 has 15 residues. Trimming shortened V by 3 bases and J by 3 bases, and 15 bases separated the two germline ends. In DNA, the CDR3 is TGTGCCAGCAGCTTGGGGTGGGGACAACTCTACGAGCAGTACTTC. Its translation is CASSLGWGQLYEQYF.

This clone was seen ten or more times. The chain links TRBV11-3 to TRBJ1-1; a weak D match, TRBD1 (5 bases). The CDR3 is made up of 18 amino acids. The ends were cut back, 0 bases at V and 0 bases at J, with 17 bases in the middle. The V gene's germline CDR1 is SGHNT and CDR2 YENEEA. Here the CDR3 reads CASSLDREPAGMNTEAFF. CDR3 coding DNA: TGTGCCAGCAGCTTAGATAGGGAACCTGCAGGGATGAACACTGAAGCTTTCTTT.

This chain joins TRBV5-1 and TRBJ1-6, with 9 bases that match TRBD1. V lost 4 bases to trimming and J lost 9 bases; unmatched junction nucleotides: 8. Germline assignment: CDR1 SGHRS and CDR2 YFSETQ. The CDR3 is made up of 15 amino acids. CDR3 loop: CASSGSTGGSSPLHF. The CDR3, as DNA: TGCGCCAGCAGCGGATCAACAGGGGGCTCTTCACCCCTCCACTTT.

This clone has only one observation. J is TRBJ2-7 and V is TRBV11-2; D is unresolved. The CDR3 has 13 residues. The V and J ends lost 6 bases and 3 bases respectively, with 12 bases between them. Germline V gene lookup returns CDR1 SGHAT and CDR2 FQNNGV. In DNA, the CDR3 is TGTGCCAGCAGGGTCCAACATAACTACGAGCAGTACTTC. It codes for CASRVQHNYEQYF. The whole variable domain, filled in from reference TRBV11-2 and TRBJ2-7, reads EAGVAQSPRYKIIEKRQSVAFWCNPISGHATLYWYQQILGQGPKLLIQFQNNGVVDDSQLPKDRFSAERLKGVDSTLKIQPAKLEDSAVYLCASRVQHNYEQYFGPGTRLTVT.

This chain joins TRBV4-3 and TRBJ2-1, with TRBD1 matching 9 bases. The CDR3 consists of 16 residues. Trimming cost V 4 bases and J 3 bases; bases outside gene matches: 7. CDR1 and CDR2 from the germline V gene are LGHNA and YSLEER. This chain's CDR3 is CASSLSGTGRYNEQFF. In DNA form, the CDR3 reads TGCGCCAGCAGCCTATCCGGGACAGGGCGCTACAATGAGCAGTTCTTC.

The CDR3: CATSDPTSLLGNEQFF. The CDR3 nucleotides are TGTGCCACCAGTGACCCTACTAGCCTCCTCGGCAATGAGCAGTTCTTC. The V gene is TRBV24-1, the J gene TRBJ2-1; possible D gene TRBD2, 6 bases. This CDR3 region has 16 residues. CDR1 KGHDR and CDR2 SFDVKD come from the germline V gene. V lost 4 bases to trimming and J lost 6 bases, with 18 bases between them.

The chain couples TRBV28 to TRBJ1-3; D might be TRBD1 (5 bases). CDR3 length equals 15 residues. Germline-derived CDR1 and CDR2 are MDHEN and SYDVKM. Trimming pared 6 bases from V and 0 bases from J, leaving 12 bases between. The CDR3 is CASRRQGYSGNTIYF. The CDR3 bases are TGTGCCAGCAGGCGGCAGGGCTACTCTGGAAACACCATATATTTT.

This chain uses TRBV27 with TRBJ2-2, with D hard to call. Trimming left V 0 bases short and J 1 base short, with 6 bases between. The germline V gene encodes CDR1 MNHEY and CDR2 SMNVEV (reference sequence). This CDR3 is 15 amino acids long. CDR3 sequence reads: CASSLSWRNTGELFF. The DNA of the CDR3 is TGTGCCAGCAGTTTATCGTGGAGGAACACCGGGGAGCTGTTTTTT.

The V and J genes are TRBV19 and TRBJ2-3; weak D call: TRBD2 (6 bases). CDR3 length: 14 residues. CDR1 is LNHDA and CDR2 is SQIVND in the germline V gene (reference sequence). The V gene lost 6 bases and the J gene lost 3 bases, with 13 bases spanning the gap. The CDR3 coding sequence is TGTGCCAGTAGATCGGAGGGATTAACAGATACGCAGTATTTT. Its protein is CASRSEGLTDTQYF.

The genes are TRBV9 and TRBJ2-3, with TRBD2 matching 9 bases. CDR1 and CDR2 (germline): SGDLS, YYNGEE. This CDR3 comprises 14 residues. Trimming took 7 bases from V and 3 from J; bases not matched to a gene: 6. CDR3 coding DNA: TGTGCCAGCGGGGGGCTAGCGGGAACAGATACGCAGTATTTT. The encoded protein is CASGGLAGTDTQYF.

The V and J genes are TRBV7-3 and TRBJ2-1; the match to TRBD2 covers 7 bases. J lost 3 bases, V lost 5 bases, and 4 bases had no gene match. Germline V gene sequence: CDR1 SGHTA, CDR2 FQGTGA. This CDR3 spans 14 amino acids. CDR3 sequence (DNA): TGTGCCAGCAGCACGGGAGGTAGCTACAATGAGCAGTTCTTC. This translates into CASSTGGSYNEQFF.